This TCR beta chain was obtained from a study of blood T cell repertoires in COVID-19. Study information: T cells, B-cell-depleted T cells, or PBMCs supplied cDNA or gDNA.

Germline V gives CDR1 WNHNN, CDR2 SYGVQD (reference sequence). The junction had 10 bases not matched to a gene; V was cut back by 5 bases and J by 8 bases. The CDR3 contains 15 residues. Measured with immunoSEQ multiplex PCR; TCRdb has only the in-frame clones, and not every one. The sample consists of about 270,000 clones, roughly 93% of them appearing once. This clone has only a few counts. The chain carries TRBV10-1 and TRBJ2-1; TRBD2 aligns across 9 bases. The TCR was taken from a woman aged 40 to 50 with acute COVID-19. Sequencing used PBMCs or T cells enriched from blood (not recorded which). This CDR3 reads CASSISGRGRHEQFF. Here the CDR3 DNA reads TGCGCCAGCAGTATTAGCGGGAGAGGTCGGCATGAGCAGTTCTTC.